Listed below are T cell receptor beta chains from one sample, sequenced in a study of T cells after posttransplantation cyclophosphamide. Here immunoSEQ multiplex PCR was the method, and the copy in TCRdb shows in-frame clones only, minus some. The table shows tens of thousands of clones, with 85% to 95% occurring only once. Sequences were obtained from PBMCs. The source is a woman in her 30s in good health and a related stem cell transplant donor. Both conserved end residues are part of each CDR3.

J,V,CDR3
TRBJ1-1,TRBV10-3,CATRGRDLTEAFF
TRBJ2-7,TRBV19,CASRGGYEQYF
TRBJ1-5,TRBV4-3,CASSPLAGQGQPQHF
TRBJ2-7,TRBV9,CASSHKRGGTSGYSEQYF
TRBJ1-5,TRBV27,CASSLKPGGNQPQHF
TRBJ2-5,TRBV7-2,CASSLTMSGGPISETQYF
TRBJ2-5,TRBV13,CASSLTSGGQETQYF
TRBJ2-3,TRBV9,CASSVALAGADTQYF
TRBJ1-2,TRBV5-6,CASSQYVLPDRAVGYTF
TRBJ1-2,TRBV18,CASSRDRAGTSGYTF
TRBJ2-6,TRBV4-2,CASSDRGLAGANVLTF
TRBJ2-2,TRBV30,CAWTRVRVSGELFF
TRBJ2-7,TRBV28,CASSLSRVVQYF
TRBJ1-1,TRBV9,CASSVQGMNTEAFF
TRBJ1-5,TRBV4-3,CASSQGFVSGLYSNQPQHF
TRBJ1-5,TRBV25-1,CASTGQGSSQPQHF
TRBJ2-7,TRBV11-2,CASSSLPLSYEQYF
TRBJ1-1,TRBV19,CASQRGGYTEAFF
TRBJ2-2,TRBV5-4,CASSRKTSGGTGELFF
TRBJ2-5,TRBV9,CASSTGGGLQETQYF
TRBJ1-5,TRBV5-8,CASSWGQPSNQPQHF
TRBJ2-1,TRBV7-9,CASSLAGGGNNEQFF
TRBJ1-5,TRBV19,CATSRQLDQPQHF
TRBJ2-3,TRBV19,CASSTGGFTDTQYF
TRBJ1-5,TRBV19,CASSDLGQPQHF
TRBJ2-7,TRBV15,CATSRDISYEQYF
TRBJ2-3,TRBV2,CASSVGRSTDTQYF
TRBJ2-7,TRBV5-5,CASSPGLTGAILSYEQYF